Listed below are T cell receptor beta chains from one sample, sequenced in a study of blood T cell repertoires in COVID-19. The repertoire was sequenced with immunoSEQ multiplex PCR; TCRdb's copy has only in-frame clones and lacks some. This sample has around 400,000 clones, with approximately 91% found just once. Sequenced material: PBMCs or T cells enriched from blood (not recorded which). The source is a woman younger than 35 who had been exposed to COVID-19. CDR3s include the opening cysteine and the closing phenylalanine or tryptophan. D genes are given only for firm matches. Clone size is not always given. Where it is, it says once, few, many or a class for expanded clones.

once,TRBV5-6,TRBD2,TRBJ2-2,TGTGCCAGCAGCTTGCGGCTACTAGCGGGTACCACCGGGGAGCTGTTTTTT,CASSLRLLAGTTGELFF
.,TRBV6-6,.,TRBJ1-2,TGTGCCAGCTATGCGGGATATGGCTACACCTTC,CASYAGYGYTF
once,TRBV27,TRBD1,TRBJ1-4,TGTGCCAGCAGTTCTGCCGGGACAGGGAATGAAAAACTGTTTTTT,CASSSAGTGNEKLFF
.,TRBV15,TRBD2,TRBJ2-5,TGTGCCACCAGCAGAGTGTGGGGGACTAGCGGGAGAGGGGAGACCCAGTACTTC,CATSRVWGTSGRGETQYF
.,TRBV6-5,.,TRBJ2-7,TGTGCCAGCAGTTACTCGGGGCAAGGGACAGAGCAGTACTTC,CASSYSGQGTEQYF
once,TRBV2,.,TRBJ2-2,TGTGCCAGCATGAGGGTAGACACCGGGGAGCTGTTTTTT,CASMRVDTGELFF
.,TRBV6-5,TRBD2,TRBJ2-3,TGTGCCAGCAGTAGGACTAGCGGGACAGATACGCAGTATTTT,CASSRTSGTDTQYF
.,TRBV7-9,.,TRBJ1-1,TGTGCCAGCAGCTCCCTCAGGGTGAACACTGAAGCTTTCTTT,CASSSLRVNTEAFF
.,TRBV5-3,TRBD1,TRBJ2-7,TGTGCCAGAAGCTTGAGATACAGTGACAGGGGACGTTTAAGGCCCTACGAGCAGTACTTC,CARSLRYSDRGRLRPYEQYF
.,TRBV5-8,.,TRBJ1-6,TGTGCCAGCAGCTTCAGGCTGGCGAAGACACCCCTCCACTTT,CASSFRLAKTPLHF
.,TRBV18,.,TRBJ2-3,TGTGCCAGCTCAATTCCGGGAGAGGGTACGCAGTATTTT,CASSIPGEGTQYF
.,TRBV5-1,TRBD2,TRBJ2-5,TGCGCCAGCAGCTTGGCCGAGGCTAGCGGGGGCCGAGAGACCCAGTACTTC,CASSLAEASGGRETQYF
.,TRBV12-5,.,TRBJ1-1,TGTGCTAGTACCCCCTCAACCCCGGGCAGGGCGAAGGTCACTGAAGCTTTCTTT,CASTPSTPGRAKVTEAFF
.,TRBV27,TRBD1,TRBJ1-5,TGTGCCAGCAGTTTTGGGACAGGCAATCAGCCCCAGCATTTT,CASSFGTGNQPQHF
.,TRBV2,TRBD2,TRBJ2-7,TGTGCCAGCAACACGGCCGAGAGCGGGAGTATCGACGAGCAGTACTTC,CASNTAESGSIDEQYF
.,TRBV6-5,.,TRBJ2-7,TGTGCCAGCAGTTACTCGAAGACAGGTCTCTACGAGCAGTACTTC,CASSYSKTGLYEQYF
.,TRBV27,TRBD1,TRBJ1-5,TGTGCCAGCAGTTTCGGGACAGCCTTAAATCAGCCCCAGCATTTT,CASSFGTALNQPQHF
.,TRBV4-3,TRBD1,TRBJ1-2,TGCGCCAGCAGCCAAGAGGGGACAGGGGTCTATGGCTACACCTTC,CASSQEGTGVYGYTF
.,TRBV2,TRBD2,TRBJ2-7,TGTGCCAGCATTACGGGGATCGTTAGCGGGAGTCAGGAGACGGCCCCTTACGAGCAGTACTTC,CASITGIVSGSQETAPYEQYF
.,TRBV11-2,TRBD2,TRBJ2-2,TGTGCCAGCCGCGTGTGGGAGGGCACCGGGGAGCTGTTTTTT,CASRVWEGTGELFF
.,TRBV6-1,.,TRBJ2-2,TGTGCCAGCAGTGATAGACGGGGAACGAACACCGGGGAGCTGTTTTTT,CASSDRRGTNTGELFF
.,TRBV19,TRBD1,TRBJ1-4,TGTGCCAGTAGTACAGGGGGCGTCACTAATGAAAAACTGTTTTTT,CASSTGGVTNEKLFF
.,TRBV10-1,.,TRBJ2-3,TGCGCCAGCAGCCTTGGCTGGACAGATACGCAGTATTTT,CASSLGWTDTQYF
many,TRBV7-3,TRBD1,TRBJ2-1,TGTGCCAGCAGCCCCATGTTGTTATTCGGGACAGGGGTGGAGGAGCAGTTCTTC,CASSPMLLFGTGVEEQFF
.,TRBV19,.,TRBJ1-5,TGTGCCAGTAGTATTTCGGGAGGGCAGCCCCAGCATTTT,CASSISGGQPQHF
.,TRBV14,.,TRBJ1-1,TGTGCCAGCAGCAGCCGTTCTGAAGCTTTCTTT,CASSSRSEAFF
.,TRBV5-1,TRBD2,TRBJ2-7,TGCGCCAGCAGCTTGGCCGCGGGAGGGCCTGTGGGTGAGCAGTACTTC,CASSLAAGGPVGEQYF
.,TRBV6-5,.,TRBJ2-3,TGTGCCAGCACTCTCCGGGGGTCGAGCACAGATACGCAGTATTTT,CASTLRGSSTDTQYF
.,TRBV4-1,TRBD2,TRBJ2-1,TGCGCCAGCAGCCAAGTCCCTAGCGGGACCTACAATGAGCAGTTCTTC,CASSQVPSGTYNEQFF
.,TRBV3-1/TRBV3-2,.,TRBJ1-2,TGTGCCAGCAGCCTCAGTGGCGGGGCCGGGGAAGGCTACACCTTC,CASSLSGGAGEGYTF
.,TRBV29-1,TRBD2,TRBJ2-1,TGCAGCGGCAGGGGACTAGCGGGGGGAATAAACTCCTACAATGAGCAGTTCTTC,CSGRGLAGGINSYNEQFF
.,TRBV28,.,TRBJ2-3,TGTGCCAGCAGGCTGACTAACACAGATACGCAGTATTTT,CASRLTNTDTQYF